Listed here is a single TCR beta chain. Its antigen is unknown. This entry is derived from a study of PD-1 blockade in classical Hodgkin lymphoma. Study observations and caveats: No one has yet defined what causes the repertoire differences, which may be disease activity or prior therapy.

Only in-frame clones appear in the TCRdb table, and some are missing; sequencing was by immunoSEQ multiplex PCR. The sample shows about 27,000 clones, approximately 86% of them seen only once. The patients all showed relapse after autologous stem cell transplantation, while their brentuximab vedotin exposure varied. Researchers pulled CD8+ T cells out of thawed PBMCs using magnetic negative selection. V was cut by 5 bases and J by 0 bases, with 9 bases left in between. CDR1 is MNHEY and CDR2 is SMNVEV in the germline V gene (reference sequence). This CDR3 contains 14 residues. This receptor was identified in a human donor with classical Hodgkin lymphoma. V usage is TRBV27 and J usage is TRBJ2-3; D is perhaps TRBD1 (5 bases). The sample here was CD8+ T cells from blood, taken at baseline. The CDR3 nucleotides are TGTGCCAGCAGTCCGACAGCGAGCACAGATACGCAGTATTTT. As protein: CASSPTASTDTQYF.